Below, 30 T cell receptor beta chains from the same sample are listed, as sequenced in a study of blood T cell repertoires in COVID-19. The assay was immunoSEQ multiplex PCR, and TCRdb's table has in-frame clones only and misses some. The sample yields around 260,000 clones, around 80% seen once. Sequenced: PBMCs or T cells enriched from blood (not recorded which). These receptors all stem from a man aged 25 to 40 with acute COVID-19.

CDR3 region: CASSQERGTGANVLTF. Written as DNA, the CDR3 is TGCGCCAGCAGCCAAGAACGGGGAACTGGGGCCAACGTCCTGACTTTC. This chain links TRBV4-1 with TRBJ2-6; possibly TRBD2 for D (5 bases). The CDR3 spans 16 residues. In germline, CDR1 is MGHRA, CDR2 YSYEKL. V was shortened by 0 bases and J by 2 bases, with 8 bases between the two germline ends.

The V gene is TRBV5-6, the J gene TRBJ2-7; tentative D call: TRBD2 (5 bases). Trimming took off 4 bases at V and 1 base at J, with 12 bases between the two ends. Germline CDR1 and CDR2: SGHDT and YYEEEE. CDR3 length: 14 residues. The CDR3 bases are TGTGCCAGCAGCCCGATGCCGGGATCCTACGAGCAGTACGTC. It specifies CASSPMPGSYEQYV.

The rearrangement joins TRBV28 to TRBJ2-1, with TRBD2 as a possible D gene (7 bases). The CDR3 totals 13 residues. Trimming stripped 10 bases from V and 8 bases from J, with 18 bases between. Germline CDR1 is MDHEN and CDR2 is SYDVKM. The DNA of the CDR3 is TGTGCCACCCAGCGCGGGGGCTGGGATGAGCAGTTCTTC. It yields the protein CATQRGGWDEQFF.

The gene calls are TRBV28 and TRBJ1-2; 7 bases map to TRBD1. Losses at the gene ends were 7 bases for V and 2 bases for J; bases not matched to a gene: 7. Germline CDR1 reads MDHEN; CDR2 reads SYDVKM. The CDR3 is 14 amino acids. The CDR3 DNA reads TGTGCCAGCACCCTCACGGGACAGAACTATGGCTACACCTTC. Protein product: CASTLTGQNYGYTF.

The chain couples TRBV12-3 or TRBV12-4 to TRBJ1-1, with D uncertain. V dropped 9 bases and J dropped 0 bases, with 8 bases sitting between them. The CDR3 consists of 12 residues. For the CDR3, the DNA is TGTGCCAGTAGAGTAATGAACACTGAAGCTTTCTTT. As protein: CASRVMNTEAFF.

The sample holds one count of this clone. This rearrangement joins TRBV9 to TRBJ1-1; D is uncertain. CDR1 and CDR2 (germline): SGDLS, YYNGEE. The V end was cut by 1 base, the J end by 3 bases, with 7 bases between. CDR3 length: 13 residues. The CDR3 bases are TGTGCCAGCAGCGTAAAACACGACACTGAAGCTTTCTTT. This sequence encodes CASSVKHDTEAFF.

CDR3 sequence reads: CASRSDRGLTGELFF. In DNA form, the CDR3 reads TGTGCCAGTAGATCAGACAGGGGGTTAACCGGGGAGCTGTTTTTT. The chain couples TRBV19 to TRBJ2-2; 9 bases match TRBD1. V lost 6 bases to trimming and J lost 5 bases; unmatched junction nucleotides: 7. CDR1 is LNHDA and CDR2 is SQIVND in the germline V gene (reference sequence). The CDR3 runs to 15 residues.

The chain uses TRBV6-4 and TRBJ2-3, with D perhaps matching TRBD2 (6 bases). CDR3 size: 15 residues. The V gene's germline CDR1 is MRHNA and CDR2 SNTAGT. Trimming removed 6 bases at V and 0 bases at J, with 13 bases between. CDR3 nucleotide sequence: TGTGCCAGCAGCCGGGAGTCCTTAAGCACAGATACGCAGTATTTT. It is translated as CASSRESLSTDTQYF.

V gene TRBV28 combines with J gene TRBJ1-2, with a weak D call TRBD1 (5 bases). V lost 6 bases and J lost 4, with 12 bases in between. The CDR3 sequence is 13 residues long. Per germline, CDR1 MDHEN and CDR2 SYDVKM. CDR3 residues: CASSSGGGYGYTF. The CDR3 DNA is TGTGCCAGCAGCAGTGGCGGGGGCTATGGCTACACCTTC.

This sequence joins TRBV11-3 and TRBJ1-2, with D unclear. Germline CDR1 SGHNT, CDR2 YENEEA. Trimming shortened V by 3 bases and J by 5 bases, and 10 bases separated the two germline ends. CDR3 length: 13 residues. The CDR3 DNA reads as TGTGCCAGCAGCTTCGGTACAGCATATGGCTACACCTTC. Protein sequence: CASSFGTAYGYTF.

This clone was observed once. The chain combines TRBV20-1 with TRBJ2-3; TRBD2 matches at 8 bases. J lost 5 bases, V lost 3 bases, and 7 bases had no gene match. The germline gives CDR1 DFQATT, CDR2 SNEGSKA (reference sequence). This CDR3 is built from 14 residues. In DNA form, the CDR3 reads TGCAGTGCTAGTGTAGTAGCGGGAAGAGATACGCAGTATTTT. Translating it yields CSASVVAGRDTQYF.

This sequence joins TRBV9 and TRBJ2-1, with 7 bases identical to TRBD2. There are 15 residues in the CDR3. Per germline, CDR1 SGDLS and CDR2 YYNGEE. Germline trimming cut 4 bases from V and 1 base from J; bases unmatched to any gene: 5. The CDR3 sequence is CASSLGLVSYNEQFF. In DNA, the CDR3 is TGTGCCAGCAGCCTAGGACTAGTATCCTACAATGAGCAGTTCTTC.

The chain employs TRBV19 and TRBJ2-4; D perhaps matches TRBD2 (5 bases). The ends were cut back, 1 base at V and 2 bases at J, with 15 bases in the middle. The CDR3 is 17 residues long. Germline-derived CDR1 and CDR2 are LNHDA and SQIVND (reference sequence). CDR3 bases: TGTGCCAGTAGTATAGTGGGCGCCGGGGAACCCAAAAACATTCAGTACTTC. Translating gives CASSIVGAGEPKNIQYF.

In the case of this clone: Compared with germline, one end of the junction differs, possibly owing to a read error. V gene TRBV5-1 combines with J gene TRBJ2-3; the D gene is possibly TRBD2 (6 bases). The CDR3 has 14 residues. Germline CDR1 and CDR2: SGHRS and YFSETQ. The CDR3 region has the DNA TGTGCCAGCAGCTTGGAGGGAGCGACAGATACGCAGTATTTT. Protein product: CASSLEGATDTQYF. Combining the CDR3 with reference TRBV5-1 and TRBJ2-3 gives the whole variable domain KAGVTQTPRYLIKTRGQQVTLSCSPISGHRSVSWYQQTPGQGLQFLFEYFSETQRNKGNFPGRFSGRQFSNSRSEMNVSTLELGDSALYLCASSLEGATDTQYFGPGTRLTVL.

This rearrangement joins TRBV27 to TRBJ1-6, with 8 positions matching TRBD1. Germline assignment: CDR1 MNHEY and CDR2 SMNVEV (reference sequence). CDR3 size: 13 residues. V lost 6 bases to trimming and J lost 9 bases; unmatched junction nucleotides: 4. The CDR3 DNA sequence: TGTGCCAGCAGCCGTGACAGGGGTTCACCCCTCCACTTT. It codes for CASSRDRGSPLHF.

The CDR3 nucleotides are TGTGCCAGCAGCACCCGGGACACCGAGTATCGTGGGGCCAACGTCCTGACTTTC. This codes for CASSTRDTEYRGANVLTF. The chain uses TRBV7-8 and TRBJ2-6, with D perhaps matching TRBD1 (6 bases). CDR1 and CDR2 from the germline V gene are SGHVS and FQNEAQ. V was shortened by 5 bases and J by 3 bases, with 20 bases between the two germline ends. CDR3 length: 18 amino acids.

This sequence joins TRBV13 and TRBJ2-7; TRBD2 matches at 9 bases. With 3 bases clipped from V and 3 bases from J, the junction kept 0 bases outside the gene matches. Germline V gives CDR1 PRHDT, CDR2 FYEKMQ (reference sequence). This CDR3 comprises 13 residues. The CDR3, as DNA: TGTGCCAGCAGCTTGACTAGCGGCTACGAGCAGTACGTC. This encodes CASSLTSGYEQYV.

The chain has TRBV28 and TRBJ2-1, with 11 positions matching TRBD2. J gave up 3 bases and V 3 bases, and 7 bases lay outside the gene matches. CDR1 is MDHEN, CDR2 SYDVKM, per germline. This CDR3 region has 17 residues. CDR3 nucleotide sequence: TGTGCCAGCAGTTTCCAACGACTAGCGGGGTTCTACAATGAGCAGTTCTTC. Amino acid sequence: CASSFQRLAGFYNEQFF.

This clone was detected a few times. The sample contains more than one DNA sequence encoding this CDR3. The chain carries TRBV3-1 (or the pseudogene TRBV3-2) and TRBJ2-2, with unresolved D. Germline CDR1 reads LGHDT; CDR2 reads YNNKEL (reference sequence). Deletions cut 2 bases from V and 6 bases from J, with 10 bases between. The CDR3 contains 14 residues. The CDR3 nucleotides read TGTGCCAGCAGCCAAAGTCCGGGTGCCGGGGAGCTGTTTTTT. Translated, it gives CASSQSPGAGELFF.

J is TRBJ1-1 and V is TRBV6-1; no reliable D call. This CDR3 has 14 residues. Per the germline V gene, CDR1 is MNHNS and CDR2 is SASEGT. The V end lost 2 bases, the J end lost 0 bases, and 7 bases lay between the germline ends. The CDR3 loop is CASSEIALNTEAFF. The DNA for the CDR3 is TGTGCCAGCAGTGAAATAGCCCTGAACACTGAAGCTTTCTTT.

The chain uses TRBV12-3 or TRBV12-4 and TRBJ1-5; the D is unclear. This CDR3 is built from 13 residues. Trimming pared 6 bases from V and 4 bases from J, leaving 10 bases between. The CDR3 DNA reads TGTGCCAGCAGGGACTTCTTTAATCAGCCCCAGCATTTT. Protein sequence: CASRDFFNQPQHF.

V is TRBV6-5 and J is TRBJ1-1; D is undetermined. The CDR3 runs to 16 residues. Trimming shortened V by 2 bases and J by 1 base, and 14 bases separated the two germline ends. Per germline, CDR1 MNHEY and CDR2 SVGAGI. CDR3: CASSYQQTIPNTEAFF. CDR3 bases: TGTGCCAGCAGTTACCAACAGACAATCCCGAACACTGAAGCTTTCTTT.

J is TRBJ2-1 and V is TRBV19; D gene uncertain. CDR3 length: 12 residues. V shed 5 bases and J shed 6 bases, with 8 bases lying between them. CDR1 is LNHDA, CDR2 SQIVND, per germline (reference sequence). CDR3 in amino acids: CASSYSFNEQFF. CDR3 DNA: TGTGCCAGTAGTTACTCTTTCAATGAGCAGTTCTTC.

The J gene is TRBJ2-5, the V gene TRBV5-5, with no clear D. Trimming pared 1 base from V and 1 base from J, leaving 11 bases between. The germline V gene encodes CDR1 SGHKS and CDR2 YYEKEE (reference sequence). The length of the CDR3 is 15 residues. The CDR3 is CASSLYSTGQETQYF. DNA of the CDR3: TGTGCCAGCAGCTTGTACTCGACGGGCCAAGAGACCCAGTACTTC.

V gene TRBV6-2 or TRBV6-3 combines with J gene TRBJ2-7, with 9 bases identical to TRBD2. CDR1 and CDR2 (germline): MNHEY, SVGEGT. This CDR3 is 14 amino acids long. V was pared by 5 bases and J by 0 bases, with 2 bases of the junction left unmatched. The DNA for the CDR3 is TGTGCCAGCAGTCAACTAGCGGGCTCCTACGAGCAGTACGTC. Protein product: CASSQLAGSYEQYV.

CDR3 coding DNA: TGTGCCAGCAGTGAGCTTAAACTCGGCACAGATACGCAGTATTTT. Its protein is CASSELKLGTDTQYF. J is TRBJ2-3 and V is TRBV2, with D hard to call. Germline V CDR1 and CDR2: SNHLY, FYNNEI. V lost 3 bases to trimming and J lost 1 base, with 11 bases between them. There are 15 residues in the CDR3.

The rearrangement links TRBV18 to TRBJ2-5; D gene ambiguous. CDR1 KGHSH and CDR2 LQKENI come from the germline V gene. V was clipped by 3 bases and J by 7 bases, with 15 bases between them. The CDR3 totals 14 residues. CDR3 sequence reads: CASSPPAASWTQYF. CDR3 in DNA: TGTGCCAGCTCACCCCCCGCGGCCTCGTGGACCCAGTACTTC.

The chain carries TRBV9 and TRBJ2-6; no definite D call. Deletions cut 3 bases from V and 0 bases from J, with 10 bases between. CDR1 is SGDLS and CDR2 is YYNGEE in the germline V gene. The CDR3 totals 16 residues. The CDR3 loop reads CASSAGAHSGANVLTF. CDR3 nucleotide sequence: TGTGCCAGCAGCGCCGGAGCACACTCTGGGGCCAACGTCCTGACTTTC.

V gene TRBV19 combines with J gene TRBJ1-1, with 11 bases aligning to TRBD1. This CDR3 contains 15 residues. Germline V gene lookup returns CDR1 LNHDA and CDR2 SQIVND (reference sequence). V lost 6 bases, J lost 3 bases, and 6 bases stayed unmatched. CDR3 in DNA: TGTGCCAGTAGGGACAGGGGGCGAAGGGACACTGAAGCTTTCTTT. Its translation is CASRDRGRRDTEAFF.

This clone was counted a few times. The V call is TRBV10-1, the J call TRBJ2-3; no clear D. Per germline, CDR1 WNHNN and CDR2 SYGVQD (reference sequence). The V and J ends lost 3 bases and 2 bases respectively, with 6 bases between them. This CDR3 has 13 amino acids. The CDR3 protein is CASSDVSTDTQYF. The CDR3 DNA reads as TGCGCCAGCAGTGATGTCTCCACAGATACGCAGTATTTT.